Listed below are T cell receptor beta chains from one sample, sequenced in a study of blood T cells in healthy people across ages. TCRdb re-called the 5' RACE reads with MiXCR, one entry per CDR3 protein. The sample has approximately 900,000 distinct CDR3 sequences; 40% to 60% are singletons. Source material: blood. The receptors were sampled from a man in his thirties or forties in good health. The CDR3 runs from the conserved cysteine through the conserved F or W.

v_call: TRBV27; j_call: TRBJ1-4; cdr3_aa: CASSVNRGATNEKLFF
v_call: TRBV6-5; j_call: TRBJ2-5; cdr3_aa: CASSRLVGQGGETQYF
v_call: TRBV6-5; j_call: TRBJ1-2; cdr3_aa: CASTDGGAGHYGYTF
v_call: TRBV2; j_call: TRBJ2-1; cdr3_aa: CATPGPGGPYNEQFF
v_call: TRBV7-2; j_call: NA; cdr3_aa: CASSPSGQGSYNEQYF
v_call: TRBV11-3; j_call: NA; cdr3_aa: CASSWTEETQYF
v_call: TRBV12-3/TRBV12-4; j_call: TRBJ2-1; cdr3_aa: CASSLGIVGNEQFF
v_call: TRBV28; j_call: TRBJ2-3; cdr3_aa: CASTGQGVDTQYF
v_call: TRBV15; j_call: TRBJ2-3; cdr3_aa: CATSRSRNLAGGSTDTQYF
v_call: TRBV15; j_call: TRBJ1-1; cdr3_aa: CATSDSSNTEAFF
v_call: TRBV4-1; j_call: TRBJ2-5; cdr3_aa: CASSTFTRETQYF
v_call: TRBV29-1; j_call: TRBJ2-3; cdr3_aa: CSAPGLAGVNTQYF
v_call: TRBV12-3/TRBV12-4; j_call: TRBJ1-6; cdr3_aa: CASTRLDSPLHF
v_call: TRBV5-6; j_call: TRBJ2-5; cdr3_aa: CASSPDRTHQETQYF
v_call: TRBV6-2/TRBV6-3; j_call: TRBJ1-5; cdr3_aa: CASSRPGQGAGQPQHF
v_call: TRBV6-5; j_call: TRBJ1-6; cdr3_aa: CASSRVGLVPGSPLHF
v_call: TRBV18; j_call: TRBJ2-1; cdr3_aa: CASSLGEGWNEQFF
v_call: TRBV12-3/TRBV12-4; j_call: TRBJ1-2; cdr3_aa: CASSTDRGPNYGYTF
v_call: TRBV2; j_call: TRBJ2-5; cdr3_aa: CASSQTRTETQYF
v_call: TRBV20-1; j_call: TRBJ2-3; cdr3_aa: CSARDSSTSTDTQYF
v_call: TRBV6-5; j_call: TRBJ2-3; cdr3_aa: CASSYESGLSWTQYF
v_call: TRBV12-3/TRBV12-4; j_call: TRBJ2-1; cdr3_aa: CASSFVGSEQFF
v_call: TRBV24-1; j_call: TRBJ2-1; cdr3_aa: CATKNGGRNEQFF
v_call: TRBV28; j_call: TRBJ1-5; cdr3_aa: CASRSTGENQPQHF
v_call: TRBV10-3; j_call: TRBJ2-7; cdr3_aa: CAISGDSLNYEQYF
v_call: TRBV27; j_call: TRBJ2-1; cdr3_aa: CASSLGPSGMGNEQFF
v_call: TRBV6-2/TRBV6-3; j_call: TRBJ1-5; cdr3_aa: CASRRGTGGIGNQPQHF
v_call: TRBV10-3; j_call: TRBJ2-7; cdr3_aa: CATSDSRGLTYEQYF
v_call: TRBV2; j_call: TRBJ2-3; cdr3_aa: CASSERDIAYTDTQYF
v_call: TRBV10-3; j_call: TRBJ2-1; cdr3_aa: CAISGGLAGVTNEQFF
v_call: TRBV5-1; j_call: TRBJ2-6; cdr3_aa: CASSLSTVYSEANVLTF
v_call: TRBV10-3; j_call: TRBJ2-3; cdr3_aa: CAISESAGGHGTDTQYF
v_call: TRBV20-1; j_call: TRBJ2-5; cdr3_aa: CSGRIPSGETQYF
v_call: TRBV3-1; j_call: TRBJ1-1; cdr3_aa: CASSQISQGEAFF
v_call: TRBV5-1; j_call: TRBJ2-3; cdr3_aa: CASSTGQGGTDTQYF
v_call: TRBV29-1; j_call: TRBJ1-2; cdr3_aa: CSVPGSRALGYTF
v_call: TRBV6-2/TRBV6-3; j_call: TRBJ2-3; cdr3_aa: CASSYLTQSTDTQYF
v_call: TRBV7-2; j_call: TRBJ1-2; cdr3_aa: CASSLGPEYGYTF
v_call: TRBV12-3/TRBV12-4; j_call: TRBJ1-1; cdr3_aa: CASQSLRNTEAFF
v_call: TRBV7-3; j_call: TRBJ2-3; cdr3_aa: CASSPIGGGPRADTQYF